The 6 T cell receptor beta chains listed next were all sequenced from one sample in a study of identifying expanded T cells in peripheral blood. Using immunoSEQ multiplex PCR, the repertoire was profiled, and TCRdb retains in-frame clones only, with some absent. The sample has approximately 110,000 clones, around 89% seen once. Sequenced sample: blood. Every receptor here comes from a person aged 18 to 75 in good health.

V gene TRBV10-2 combines with J gene TRBJ1-5; no firm D call. Germline V gene data show CDR1 as WSHSY and CDR2 as SAAADI. This CDR3 is 13 amino acids long. V was cut by 5 bases and J by 5 bases, with 10 bases left in between. CDR3 loop: CASSQAWDQPQHF. The CDR3 DNA sequence: TGCGCCAGCAGTCAGGCGTGGGATCAGCCCCAGCATTTT.

This chain uses TRBV7-8 with TRBJ2-5; D uncertain. The V and J ends lost 5 bases and 6 bases respectively, with 10 bases between them. Per germline, CDR1 SGHVS and CDR2 FQNEAQ. The CDR3 covers 12 residues. The DNA of the CDR3 is TGTGCCAGCAGCCCCGGCCACAAGACCCAGTACTTC. Its translation is CASSPGHKTQYF.

This chain links TRBV2 with TRBJ2-7, with 10 bases matching TRBD1. This CDR3 has 15 residues. Germline V gives CDR1 SNHLY, CDR2 FYNNEI. V dropped 6 bases and J dropped 7; count of bases not matched to a gene: 12. DNA of the CDR3: TGTGCCAGCAGGGGTATTGACAGGGGGCCGAGGGAGCAGTACTTC. Protein product: CASRGIDRGPREQYF.

This chain uses TRBV19 with TRBJ2-7; D not resolved. The germline V gene encodes CDR1 LNHDA and CDR2 SQIVND (reference sequence). Trimming took off 8 bases at V and 4 bases at J, with 3 bases between the two ends. There are 9 residues in the CDR3. The CDR3 is CASAYEQYF. In DNA form, the CDR3 reads TGTGCCAGTGCTTACGAGCAGTACTTC.

The chain has TRBV19 and TRBJ2-4; D is tentatively TRBD1 or TRBD2 (5 bases each). The germline CDR1 and CDR2 sequences are LNHDA and SQIVND (reference sequence). V was clipped by 10 bases and J by 1 base, with 23 bases between them. There are 17 residues in the CDR3. CDR3 amino acids: CATSAPAGALAKNIQYF. The CDR3 nucleotides are TGTGCCACCTCGGCCCCTGCCGGGGCCCTCGCCAAAAACATTCAGTACTTC.

This sequence joins TRBV5-1 and TRBJ2-1; D is unclear. Germline assignment: CDR1 SGHRS and CDR2 YFSETQ. Trimming shortened V by 0 bases and J by 0 bases, and 10 bases separated the two germline ends. This CDR3 spans 16 amino acids. CDR3 in DNA: TGCGCCAGCAGCTTGGATAGCTTTAGCTCCTACAATGAGCAGTTCTTC. Protein sequence: CASSLDSFSSYNEQFF.